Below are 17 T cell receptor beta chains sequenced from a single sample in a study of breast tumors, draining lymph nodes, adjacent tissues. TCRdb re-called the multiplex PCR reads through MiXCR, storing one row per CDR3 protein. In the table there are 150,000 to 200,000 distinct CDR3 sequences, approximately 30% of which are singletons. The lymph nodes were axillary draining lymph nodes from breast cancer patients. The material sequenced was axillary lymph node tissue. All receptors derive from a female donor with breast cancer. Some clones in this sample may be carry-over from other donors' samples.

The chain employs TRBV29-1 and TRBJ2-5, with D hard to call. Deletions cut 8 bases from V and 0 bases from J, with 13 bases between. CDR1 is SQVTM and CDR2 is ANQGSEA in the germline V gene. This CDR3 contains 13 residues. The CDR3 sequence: CSRGRQNQETQYF. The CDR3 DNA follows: TGCAGCAGAGGCCGACAAAACCAAGAGACCCAGTACTTC.

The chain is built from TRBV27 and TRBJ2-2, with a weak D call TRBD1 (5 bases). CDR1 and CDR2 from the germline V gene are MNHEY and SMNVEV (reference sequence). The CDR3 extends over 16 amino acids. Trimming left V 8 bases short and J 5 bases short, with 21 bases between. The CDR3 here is CASSTKGQFFTGELFF. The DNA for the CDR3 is TGTGCCAGCTCCACCAAGGGGCAGTTCTTTACCGGGGAGCTGTTTTTT.

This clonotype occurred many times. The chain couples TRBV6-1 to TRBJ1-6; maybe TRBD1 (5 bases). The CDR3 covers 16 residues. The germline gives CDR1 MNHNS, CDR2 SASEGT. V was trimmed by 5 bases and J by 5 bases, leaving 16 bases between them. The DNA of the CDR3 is TGTGCCAGCAGTTTACCGCGCTTGGGGGATAATTCACCCCTCCACTTT. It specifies CASSLPRLGDNSPLHF.

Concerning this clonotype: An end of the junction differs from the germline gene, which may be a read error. CDR3 amino acids: CATSDLRGGSYNSPLHF. CDR3 DNA sequence: TGTGCCACCAGTGATTTGCGGGGGGGCTCCTACAATTCACCCCTCCACTTT. The chain employs TRBV24-1 and TRBJ1-6; D is possibly TRBD1 (6 bases). The CDR3 is made up of 17 amino acids. Germline V gene lookup returns CDR1 KGHDR and CDR2 SFDVKD.

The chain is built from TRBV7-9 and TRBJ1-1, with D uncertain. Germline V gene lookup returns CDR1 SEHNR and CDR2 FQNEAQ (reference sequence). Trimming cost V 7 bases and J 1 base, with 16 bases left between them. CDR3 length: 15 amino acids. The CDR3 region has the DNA TGTGCCAGCACCTTCGCTGGCGATTGGAACACTGAAGCTTTCTTT. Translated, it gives CASTFAGDWNTEAFF.

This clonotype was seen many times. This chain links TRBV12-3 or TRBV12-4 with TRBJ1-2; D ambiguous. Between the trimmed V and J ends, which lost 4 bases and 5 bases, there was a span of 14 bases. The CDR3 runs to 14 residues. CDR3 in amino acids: CASSSRPRSYGYTF. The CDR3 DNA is TGTGCCAGCAGTTCCAGGCCTAGATCTTATGGCTACACCTTC.

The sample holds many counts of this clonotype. CDR3 in amino acids: CASSQDVSGRYEQYF. The CDR3 bases are TGTGCCAGCAGCCAAGACGTTAGCGGGAGGTACGAGCAGTACTTC. The chain recombines TRBV4-2 with TRBJ2-7; 10 positions agree with TRBD2. CDR3 size: 15 residues. Trimming took 0 bases from V and 4 from J; bases not matched to a gene: 3. From germline, CDR1 is LGHNA and CDR2 YNFKEQ.

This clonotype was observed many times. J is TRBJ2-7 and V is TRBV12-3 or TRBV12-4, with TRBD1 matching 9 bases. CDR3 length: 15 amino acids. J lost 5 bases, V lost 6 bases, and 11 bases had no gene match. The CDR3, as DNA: TGTGCCAGCAGCCCCCGGGGACAGGGAATTCACGAGCAGTACTTC. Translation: CASSPRGQGIHEQYF.

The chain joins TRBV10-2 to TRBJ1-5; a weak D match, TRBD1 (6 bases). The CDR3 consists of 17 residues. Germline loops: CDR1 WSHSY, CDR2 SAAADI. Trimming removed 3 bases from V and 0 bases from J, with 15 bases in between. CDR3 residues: CASSDLGGASSNQPQHF. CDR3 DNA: TGCGCCAGCAGTGATTTGGGGGGCGCGAGTAGCAATCAGCCCCAGCATTTT.

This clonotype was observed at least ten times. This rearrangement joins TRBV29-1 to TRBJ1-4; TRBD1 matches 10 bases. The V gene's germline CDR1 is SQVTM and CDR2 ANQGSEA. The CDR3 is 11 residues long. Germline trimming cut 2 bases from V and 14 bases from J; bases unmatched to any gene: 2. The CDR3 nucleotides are TGCAGCGTTGAAAGGACAGGGGGGCTGTTTTTT. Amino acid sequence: CSVERTGGLFF.

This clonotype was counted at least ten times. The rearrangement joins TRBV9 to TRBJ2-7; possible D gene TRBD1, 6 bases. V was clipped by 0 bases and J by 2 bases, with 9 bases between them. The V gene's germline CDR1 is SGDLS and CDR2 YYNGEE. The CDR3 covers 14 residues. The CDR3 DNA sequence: TGTGCCAGCAGCGTAGCTCAGGGGCCCTACGAGCAGTACTTC. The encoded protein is CASSVAQGPYEQYF.

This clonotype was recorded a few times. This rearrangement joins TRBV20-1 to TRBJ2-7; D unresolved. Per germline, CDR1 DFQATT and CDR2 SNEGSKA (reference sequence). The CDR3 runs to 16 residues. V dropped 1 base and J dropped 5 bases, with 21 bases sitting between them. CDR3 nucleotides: TGCAGTGCTAGAGCCCCTGGACCTAAGACGGTCGACGAGCAGTACTTC. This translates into CSARAPGPKTVDEQYF.

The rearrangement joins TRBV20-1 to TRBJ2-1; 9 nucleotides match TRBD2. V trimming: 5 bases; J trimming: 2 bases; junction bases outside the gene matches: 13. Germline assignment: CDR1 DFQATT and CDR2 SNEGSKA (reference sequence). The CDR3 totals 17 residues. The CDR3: CSAGQVGLAGAYNEQFF. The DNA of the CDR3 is TGCAGTGCTGGCCAGGTCGGCTTAGCGGGAGCCTACAATGAGCAGTTCTTC.

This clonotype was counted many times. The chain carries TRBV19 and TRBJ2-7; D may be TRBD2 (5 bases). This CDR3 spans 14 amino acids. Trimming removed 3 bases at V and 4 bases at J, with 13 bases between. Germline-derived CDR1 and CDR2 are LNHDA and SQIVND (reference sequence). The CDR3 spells CASSILAGKYEQYF. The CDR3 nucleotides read TGTGCCAGTAGTATCCTAGCCGGTAAATACGAGCAGTACTTC.

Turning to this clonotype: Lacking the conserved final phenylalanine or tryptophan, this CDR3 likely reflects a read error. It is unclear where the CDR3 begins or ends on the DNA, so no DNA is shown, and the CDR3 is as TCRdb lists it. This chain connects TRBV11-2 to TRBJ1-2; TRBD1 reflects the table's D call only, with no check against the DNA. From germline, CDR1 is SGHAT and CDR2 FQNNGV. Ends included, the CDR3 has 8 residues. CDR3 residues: CASSPRGQ.

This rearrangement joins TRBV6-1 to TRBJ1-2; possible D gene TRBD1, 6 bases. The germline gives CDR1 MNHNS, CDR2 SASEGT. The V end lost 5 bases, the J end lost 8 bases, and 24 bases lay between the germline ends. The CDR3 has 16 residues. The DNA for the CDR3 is TGTGCCAGCAGTCGATCGGACAGCCACCCCTTCGTGGGCTACACCTTC. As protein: CASSRSDSHPFVGYTF.

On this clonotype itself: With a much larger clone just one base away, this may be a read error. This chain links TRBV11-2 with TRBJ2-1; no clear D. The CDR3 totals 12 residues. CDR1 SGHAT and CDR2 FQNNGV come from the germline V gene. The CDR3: CASSLAENAQFF. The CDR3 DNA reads TGTGCCAGCAGCTTAGCCGAGAATGCGCAGTTCTTC.